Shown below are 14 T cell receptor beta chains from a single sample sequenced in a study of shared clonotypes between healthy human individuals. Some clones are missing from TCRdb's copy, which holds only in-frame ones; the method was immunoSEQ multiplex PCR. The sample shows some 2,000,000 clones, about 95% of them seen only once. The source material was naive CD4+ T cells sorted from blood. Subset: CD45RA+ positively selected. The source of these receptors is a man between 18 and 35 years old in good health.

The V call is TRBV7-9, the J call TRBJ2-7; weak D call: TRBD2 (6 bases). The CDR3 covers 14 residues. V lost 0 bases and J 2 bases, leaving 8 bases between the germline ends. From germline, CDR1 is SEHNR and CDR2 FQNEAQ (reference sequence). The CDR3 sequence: CASSLAQRAYEQYF. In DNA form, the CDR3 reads TGTGCCAGCAGCTTAGCCCAGCGGGCCTACGAGCAGTACTTC.

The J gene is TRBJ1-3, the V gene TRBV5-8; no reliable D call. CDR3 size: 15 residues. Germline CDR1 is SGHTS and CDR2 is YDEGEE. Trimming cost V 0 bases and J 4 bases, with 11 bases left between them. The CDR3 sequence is CASSLALSNGNTIYF. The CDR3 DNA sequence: TGTGCCAGCAGCTTGGCTCTTAGTAACGGAAACACCATATATTTT.

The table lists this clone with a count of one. CDR3 coding DNA: TGCGCCAGCAGCCAAAACAGGGACTTGGGCGGCTACACCTTC. The encoded protein is CASSQNRDLGGYTF. V gene TRBV5-1 combines with J gene TRBJ1-2; possibly TRBD1 for D (6 bases). The CDR3 has 14 amino acids. Deletions cut 4 bases from V and 8 bases from J, with 18 bases between. The germline gives CDR1 SGHRS, CDR2 YFSETQ.

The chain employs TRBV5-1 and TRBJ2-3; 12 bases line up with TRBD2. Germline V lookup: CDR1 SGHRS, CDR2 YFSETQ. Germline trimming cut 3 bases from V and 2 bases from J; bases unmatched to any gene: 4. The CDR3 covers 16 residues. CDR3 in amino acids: CASSSGLAGTTDTQYF. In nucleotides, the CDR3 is TGCGCCAGCAGCTCTGGACTAGCGGGAACCACAGATACGCAGTATTTT.

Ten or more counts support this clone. The CDR3 region is CASSWGQGDEQYF. The CDR3, as DNA: TGCGCCAGCAGCTGGGGACAGGGCGACGAGCAGTACTTC. This rearrangement joins TRBV5-1 to TRBJ2-7; 9 bases map to TRBD1. Trimming at V came to 3 bases and at J to 5 bases, leaving 3 bases not matched to a gene. The CDR3 is made up of 13 amino acids. CDR1 and CDR2 from the germline V gene are SGHRS and YFSETQ. The full variable domain, in which reference TRBV5-1 and TRBJ2-7 provide the parts outside the CDR3, is KAGVTQTPRYLIKTRGQQVTLSCSPISGHRSVSWYQQTPGQGLQFLFEYFSETQRNKGNFPGRFSGRQFSNSRSEMNVSTLELGDSALYLCASSWGQGDEQYFGPGTRLTVT.

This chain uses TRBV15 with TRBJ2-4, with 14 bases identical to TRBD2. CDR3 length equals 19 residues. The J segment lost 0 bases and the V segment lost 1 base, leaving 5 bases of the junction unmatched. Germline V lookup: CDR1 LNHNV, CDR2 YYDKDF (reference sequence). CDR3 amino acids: CATSRGTSGGKLAKNIQYF. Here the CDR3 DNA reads TGTGCCACCAGCAGAGGGACTAGCGGGGGGAAACTAGCCAAAAACATTCAGTACTTC.

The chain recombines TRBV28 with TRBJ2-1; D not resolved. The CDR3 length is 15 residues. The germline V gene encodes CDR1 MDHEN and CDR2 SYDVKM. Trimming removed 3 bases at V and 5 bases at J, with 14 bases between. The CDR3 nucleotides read TGTGCCAGCAGTTTCTACTCCCCCGCCAACAATGAGCAGTTCTTC. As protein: CASSFYSPANNEQFF. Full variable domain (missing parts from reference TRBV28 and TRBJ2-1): DVKVTQSSRYLVKRTGEKVFLECVQDMDHENMFWYRQDPGLGLRLIYFSYDVKMKEKGDIPEGYSVSREKKERFSLILESASTNQTSMYLCASSFYSPANNEQFFGPGTRLTVL.

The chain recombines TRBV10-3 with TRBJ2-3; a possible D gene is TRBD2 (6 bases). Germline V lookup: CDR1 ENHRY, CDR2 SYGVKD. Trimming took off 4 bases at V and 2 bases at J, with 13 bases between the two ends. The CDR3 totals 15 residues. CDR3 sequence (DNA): TGTGCCATCAGTGGACTAGACGGGATCACAGATACGCAGTATTTT. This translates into CAISGLDGITDTQYF.

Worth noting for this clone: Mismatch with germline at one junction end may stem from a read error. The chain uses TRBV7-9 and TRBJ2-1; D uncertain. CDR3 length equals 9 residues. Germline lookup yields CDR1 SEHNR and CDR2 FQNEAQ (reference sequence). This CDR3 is CASSSPSVF. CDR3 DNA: TGTGCCAGCAGCTCCCCTTCGGTCTTC.

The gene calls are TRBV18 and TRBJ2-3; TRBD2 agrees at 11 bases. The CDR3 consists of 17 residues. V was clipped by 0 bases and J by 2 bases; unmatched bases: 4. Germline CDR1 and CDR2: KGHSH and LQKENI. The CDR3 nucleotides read TGTGCCAGCTCACCACCTAGCGGGAGGGCCTCCACAGATACGCAGTATTTT. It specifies CASSPPSGRASTDTQYF.

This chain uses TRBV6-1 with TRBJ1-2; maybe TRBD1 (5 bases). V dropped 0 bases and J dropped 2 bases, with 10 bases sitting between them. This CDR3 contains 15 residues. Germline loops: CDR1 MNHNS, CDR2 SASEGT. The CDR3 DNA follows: TGTGCCAGCAGTGAAGCGGGACGGAAGAACTATGGCTACACCTTC. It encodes CASSEAGRKNYGYTF.

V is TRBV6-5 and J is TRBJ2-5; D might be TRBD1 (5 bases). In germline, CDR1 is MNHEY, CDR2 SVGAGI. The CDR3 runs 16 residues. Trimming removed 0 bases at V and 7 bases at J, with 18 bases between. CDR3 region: CASSYSSGGIRGTQYF. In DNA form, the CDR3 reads TGTGCCAGCAGTTACTCGAGTGGTGGGATAAGGGGGACCCAGTACTTC.

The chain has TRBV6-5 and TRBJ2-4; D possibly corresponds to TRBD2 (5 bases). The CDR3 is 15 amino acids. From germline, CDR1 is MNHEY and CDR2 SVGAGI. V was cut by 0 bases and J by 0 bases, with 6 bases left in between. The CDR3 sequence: CASSYSEVAKNIQYF. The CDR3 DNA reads TGTGCCAGCAGTTACTCGGAGGTAGCCAAAAACATTCAGTACTTC.

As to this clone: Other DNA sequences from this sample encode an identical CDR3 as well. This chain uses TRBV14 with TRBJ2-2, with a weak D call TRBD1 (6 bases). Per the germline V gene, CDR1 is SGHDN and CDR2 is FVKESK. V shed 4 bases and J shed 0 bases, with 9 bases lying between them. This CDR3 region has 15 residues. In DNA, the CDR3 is TGTGCCAGCAGCCCGGGACAAACGAACACCGGGGAGCTGTTTTTT. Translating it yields CASSPGQTNTGELFF.